This T cell receptor (beta chain) was identified during a study of T-cell reconstitution after alpha-beta-depleted transplantation in children. Findings and caveats of the study: The main origin of T-cell counts and diversity one year after transplant was newly produced T cells. Reported findings indicate that, about two months after transplant, alpha-beta T cells came from several hundred expanded clones, which were derived from non-depleted graft cells. For some patients, TCRbeta diversity was high at day 60 because of recipient T cells and thymic progenitors that survived.

This clonotype came up a few times. The antigen remains undetermined. Unique molecular identifiers were incorporated when the TCRbeta library was constructed. Via MiXCR, TCRdb re-called the PCR reads, giving one row per CDR3 protein. The sample has 700,000 to 950,000 distinct CDR3 sequences, 15% to 20% seen once; the top ten hold 5%. Germline assignment: CDR1 KGHSH and CDR2 LQKENI. The CDR3 is 14 residues long. V was shortened by 1 base and J by 2 bases, with 8 bases between the two germline ends. The rearrangement uses TRBV18 and TRBJ2-5, with D uncertain. Sequenced material: PBMCs, mostly from graft donor cells, taken 360 days after TCRalphabeta/CD19-depleted stem cell transplant. This clonotype originated in a male patient between 10 and 17 years old who had a stem cell transplant for acute lymphoblastic leukemia, so the T cells may come from the graft donor. The CDR3 DNA sequence: TGTGCCAGCTCACCACGAGTACCGCAAGAGACCCAGTACTTC. It is translated as CASSPRVPQETQYF.